These T cell receptor beta chains were read from a single sample in a study of blood T cell repertoires in COVID-19. Some clones are missing from TCRdb's copy, which holds only in-frame ones; the method was immunoSEQ multiplex PCR. Of approximately 270,000 clones in the sample, approximately 85% were seen once. Sequenced sample: peripheral blood. The receptors shown here come from a human donor with COVID-19, enrolled during active disease. The donor label of this sample is uncertain. Each CDR3 is given with its conserved first and last residue. The D gene is left open where the match is weak. Clone sizes are given selectively: once, few, many, or a class where the clone is expanded.

cdr3_length: 24
clone_size: NA
d_call: TRBD2
v_call: TRBV9
j_call: TRBJ2-7
cdr3_nt: TGTGCCAGCAGCGTAGACGCGGGGAGAGTAATGAGCGGGAGGCCCTACTTACTCTCCTACGAGCAGTACTTC
cdr3_aa: CASSVDAGRVMSGRPYLLSYEQYF

cdr3_length: 16
clone_size: NA
d_call: NA
v_call: TRBV5-5
j_call: TRBJ1-5
cdr3_nt: TGTGCCAGCAGCTTGGAGGCAGGGGCCCCGGTCGTGCCCCAGCATTTT
cdr3_aa: CASSLEAGAPVVPQHF

cdr3_length: 14
clone_size: once
d_call: TRBD2
v_call: TRBV30
j_call: TRBJ2-7
cdr3_nt: TGTGCCTGGAGTGTAAACGGGAGGTTGTACGAGCAGTACTTC
cdr3_aa: CAWSVNGRLYEQYF

cdr3_length: 13
clone_size: NA
d_call: TRBD1
v_call: TRBV30
j_call: TRBJ1-2
cdr3_nt: TGTGCCTGGGGTGGACAGGGGATACACGGCTACACCTTC
cdr3_aa: CAWGGQGIHGYTF

cdr3_length: 13
clone_size: NA
d_call: NA
v_call: TRBV7-2
j_call: TRBJ2-5
cdr3_nt: TGTGCCAGCAGCTTAGGGCAGCAAGAGACCCAGTACTTC
cdr3_aa: CASSLGQQETQYF

cdr3_length: 16
clone_size: NA
d_call: TRBD1
v_call: TRBV18
j_call: TRBJ2-7
cdr3_nt: TGTGCCAGCTCACCACCGGTGGGACAGGGTATCTACGAGCAGTACTTC
cdr3_aa: CASSPPVGQGIYEQYF

cdr3_length: 14
clone_size: few
d_call: NA
v_call: TRBV7-2
j_call: TRBJ1-5
cdr3_nt: TGTGCCAGCAGCTTATCCAGGGGTTATCAGCCCCAGCATTTT
cdr3_aa: CASSLSRGYQPQHF

cdr3_length: 13
clone_size: NA
d_call: TRBD1
v_call: TRBV2
j_call: TRBJ2-7
cdr3_nt: TGTGCCAGCAGTGTAGGGGGCTGGGGTGAGCAGTACTTC
cdr3_aa: CASSVGGWGEQYF

cdr3_length: 14
clone_size: NA
d_call: TRBD1
v_call: TRBV7-8
j_call: TRBJ1-2
cdr3_nt: TGTGCCAGCAGCTTAGCGCAGGGGGCGCGTGGCTACACCTTC
cdr3_aa: CASSLAQGARGYTF

cdr3_length: 14
clone_size: NA
d_call: TRBD1
v_call: TRBV19
j_call: TRBJ2-7
cdr3_nt: TGTGCCAGTAGCGGGGGGACAGGGGTCAACGAGCAGTACTTC
cdr3_aa: CASSGGTGVNEQYF

cdr3_length: 12
clone_size: NA
d_call: NA
v_call: TRBV30
j_call: TRBJ2-1
cdr3_nt: TGTGCCTGGTCACAGCAGGGTGATGAGCAGTTCTTC
cdr3_aa: CAWSQQGDEQFF

cdr3_length: 14
clone_size: few
d_call: TRBD1
v_call: TRBV28
j_call: TRBJ2-1
cdr3_nt: TGTGCCAGTGCAGGGGGCGGCTATTACAATGAGCAGTTCTTC
cdr3_aa: CASAGGGYYNEQFF

cdr3_length: 15
clone_size: NA
d_call: TRBD1
v_call: TRBV5-6
j_call: TRBJ2-7
cdr3_nt: TGTGCCAGCAGCCCCACAGGGGCGGCGGCCTACGAGCAGTACTTC
cdr3_aa: CASSPTGAAAYEQYF

cdr3_length: 15
clone_size: NA
d_call: NA
v_call: TRBV7-8
j_call: TRBJ1-5
cdr3_nt: TGTGCCAGCAGCCGAATGGAGGCCGGCAATCAGCCCCAGCATTTT
cdr3_aa: CASSRMEAGNQPQHF

cdr3_length: 14
clone_size: NA
d_call: NA
v_call: TRBV24-1
j_call: TRBJ2-2
cdr3_nt: TGTGCCACCAGTGAGGAGGGGACCCCCGGGGAGCTGTTTTTT
cdr3_aa: CATSEEGTPGELFF

cdr3_length: 13
clone_size: NA
d_call: NA
v_call: TRBV5-1
j_call: TRBJ1-2
cdr3_nt: TGCGCCAGCAGCTCGCAGGGGATGGATGGCTACACCTTC
cdr3_aa: CASSSQGMDGYTF

cdr3_length: 16
clone_size: NA
d_call: TRBD2
v_call: TRBV27
j_call: TRBJ2-2
cdr3_nt: TGTGCCAGCAAGCCTAGCGGGAGGGTTAACACCGGGGAGCTGTTTTTT
cdr3_aa: CASKPSGRVNTGELFF

cdr3_length: 16
clone_size: NA
d_call: NA
v_call: TRBV21-1
j_call: TRBJ1-1
cdr3_nt: TGTGCCAGCAGCAAAGGGACATCCCGGAGGAACACTGAAGCTTTCTTT
cdr3_aa: CASSKGTSRRNTEAFF

cdr3_length: 15
clone_size: NA
d_call: TRBD1
v_call: TRBV7-8
j_call: TRBJ2-1
cdr3_nt: TGTGCCAGCAGCTTACAGGGGGCGAGATACAATGAGCAGTTCTTC
cdr3_aa: CASSLQGARYNEQFF

cdr3_length: 15
clone_size: once
d_call: NA
v_call: TRBV6-5
j_call: TRBJ1-5
cdr3_nt: TGTGCCAGCATTCCACCCGGGCCTCGGGGTCAGCCCCAGCATTTT
cdr3_aa: CASIPPGPRGQPQHF

cdr3_length: 15
clone_size: NA
d_call: TRBD2
v_call: TRBV30
j_call: TRBJ2-1
cdr3_nt: TGTGCCTGGAGTGTTTTAGCGGGAGGTGGCAATGAGCAGTTCTTC
cdr3_aa: CAWSVLAGGGNEQFF

cdr3_length: 14
clone_size: NA
d_call: TRBD1
v_call: TRBV28
j_call: TRBJ1-5
cdr3_nt: TGTGCCAGCAGTCCTAGACAGGGGGGTCAGCCCCAGCATTTT
cdr3_aa: CASSPRQGGQPQHF

cdr3_length: 13
clone_size: NA
d_call: NA
v_call: TRBV12-3/TRBV12-4
j_call: TRBJ1-2
cdr3_nt: TGTGCCAGCAGTCGGACGTTCAGGGATGGCTACACCTTC
cdr3_aa: CASSRTFRDGYTF

cdr3_length: 14
clone_size: NA
d_call: TRBD1
v_call: TRBV7-2
j_call: TRBJ1-2
cdr3_nt: TGTGCCAGCAGTAAACAGGGGAGCGGCTATGGCTACACCTTC
cdr3_aa: CASSKQGSGYGYTF

cdr3_length: 14
clone_size: NA
d_call: TRBD1
v_call: TRBV5-6
j_call: TRBJ1-1
cdr3_nt: TGTGCCAGCAGCCCCGTAACAGGGGTAACTGAAGCTTTCTTT
cdr3_aa: CASSPVTGVTEAFF

cdr3_length: 12
clone_size: NA
d_call: NA
v_call: TRBV2
j_call: TRBJ1-1
cdr3_nt: TGTGCCCCACGGGGATTGGACACTGAAGCTTTCTTT
cdr3_aa: CAPRGLDTEAFF

cdr3_length: 14
clone_size: NA
d_call: TRBD1
v_call: TRBV28
j_call: TRBJ1-2
cdr3_nt: TGTGCCAGCACCACGACAGGGGACGGGCATGGCTACACCTTC
cdr3_aa: CASTTTGDGHGYTF

cdr3_length: 12
clone_size: NA
d_call: NA
v_call: TRBV19
j_call: TRBJ1-1
cdr3_nt: TGTGCCAGTATGAGCTGGAACACTGAAGCTTTCTTT
cdr3_aa: CASMSWNTEAFF

cdr3_length: 13
clone_size: few
d_call: TRBD1
v_call: TRBV19
j_call: TRBJ2-7
cdr3_nt: TGTGCCAGTAGTGCACAGGGGGCCAACGAGCAGTACTTC
cdr3_aa: CASSAQGANEQYF

cdr3_length: 16
clone_size: few
d_call: TRBD2
v_call: TRBV5-6
j_call: TRBJ2-3
cdr3_nt: TGTGCCAGCAGCTCCCGTGGGGCGGGAGGTCTAGATACGCAGTATTTT
cdr3_aa: CASSSRGAGGLDTQYF

cdr3_length: 14
clone_size: once
d_call: NA
v_call: TRBV7-8
j_call: TRBJ2-1
cdr3_nt: TGTGCCAGCAGCTTAAATTCAGCGGCCAATGAGCAGTTCTTC
cdr3_aa: CASSLNSAANEQFF

cdr3_length: 15
clone_size: NA
d_call: TRBD1
v_call: TRBV11-2
j_call: TRBJ1-1
cdr3_nt: TGTGCCAGCAGCTTAGTCTCAGGGGGCAAAACTGAAGCTTTCTTT
cdr3_aa: CASSLVSGGKTEAFF

cdr3_length: 13
clone_size: NA
d_call: TRBD2
v_call: TRBV19
j_call: TRBJ2-1
cdr3_nt: TGTGCCGTAGCGGGAGAGAGGTACAATGAGCAGTTCTTC
cdr3_aa: CAVAGERYNEQFF

cdr3_length: 11
clone_size: NA
d_call: TRBD1
v_call: TRBV20-1
j_call: TRBJ1-1
cdr3_nt: TGCAGTATGACAGGGCGGACTGAAGCTTTCTTT
cdr3_aa: CSMTGRTEAFF

cdr3_length: 15
clone_size: once
d_call: NA
v_call: TRBV30
j_call: TRBJ1-4
cdr3_nt: TGTGCCTGGAGAGGGTACATGCAGGGAGGCGAAAAACTGTTTTTT
cdr3_aa: CAWRGYMQGGEKLFF

cdr3_length: 14
clone_size: once
d_call: TRBD2
v_call: TRBV7-2
j_call: TRBJ2-5
cdr3_nt: TGTGCCAGCAGCTGGGGGGGATTCGGAGAGACCCAGTACTTC
cdr3_aa: CASSWGGFGETQYF

cdr3_length: 14
clone_size: NA
d_call: NA
v_call: TRBV5-6
j_call: TRBJ1-2
cdr3_nt: TGTGCCAGCAGCTCCCTCGGGAGCATCCCCCTGGAGACCTTC
cdr3_aa: CASSSLGSIPLETF

cdr3_length: 14
clone_size: NA
d_call: TRBD2
v_call: TRBV7-9
j_call: TRBJ2-7
cdr3_nt: TGTGCCAGCAGCTTTGACGGGAGGGCCTACGAGCAGTACTTC
cdr3_aa: CASSFDGRAYEQYF

cdr3_length: 16
clone_size: NA
d_call: NA
v_call: TRBV4-3
j_call: TRBJ2-1
cdr3_nt: TGCGCCAGCAGCCAAGCCATTGGGGTTTCAGGGAATGAGCAGTTCTTC
cdr3_aa: CASSQAIGVSGNEQFF

cdr3_length: 12
clone_size: NA
d_call: NA
v_call: TRBV12-3/TRBV12-4
j_call: TRBJ1-2
cdr3_nt: TGTGCCAGCAGTTCAGGGGCGAGGGGCTACACCTTC
cdr3_aa: CASSSGARGYTF

cdr3_length: 16
clone_size: NA
d_call: TRBD1
v_call: TRBV5-1
j_call: TRBJ2-3
cdr3_nt: TGCGCCAGCAGCGATACAGGGGCTGGGGGCACAGATACGCAGTATTTT
cdr3_aa: CASSDTGAGGTDTQYF

cdr3_length: 14
clone_size: NA
d_call: NA
v_call: TRBV6-5
j_call: TRBJ1-2
cdr3_nt: TGTGCCAGCAGCGTAGACAGGACTAACTATGGCTACACCTTC
cdr3_aa: CASSVDRTNYGYTF

cdr3_length: 15
clone_size: NA
d_call: NA
v_call: TRBV27
j_call: TRBJ1-2
cdr3_nt: TGTGCCAGCAGCTCAACTGGGGGGGCGCGGTATGGCTACACCTTC
cdr3_aa: CASSSTGGARYGYTF

cdr3_length: 16
clone_size: NA
d_call: TRBD1
v_call: TRBV5-1
j_call: TRBJ2-7
cdr3_nt: TGCGCCAGCAGTCCTTACCCGGACAGGGTTAGCCACGAGCAGTACTTC
cdr3_aa: CASSPYPDRVSHEQYF

cdr3_length: 13
clone_size: NA
d_call: NA
v_call: TRBV18
j_call: TRBJ2-1
cdr3_nt: TGTGCCAGCTCACCCACACCGTACAATGAGCAGTTCTTC
cdr3_aa: CASSPTPYNEQFF

cdr3_length: 15
clone_size: NA
d_call: TRBD1
v_call: TRBV10-3
j_call: TRBJ2-3
cdr3_nt: TGTGCCATCAGTGCCTCACAGGGGTCCACAGATACGCAGTATTTT
cdr3_aa: CAISASQGSTDTQYF

cdr3_length: 15
clone_size: NA
d_call: NA
v_call: TRBV2
j_call: TRBJ2-3
cdr3_nt: TGTGCCAGGAGTTTTGAGAGTTCGGGCACAGATACGCAGTATTTT
cdr3_aa: CARSFESSGTDTQYF

cdr3_length: 12
clone_size: NA
d_call: TRBD2
v_call: TRBV3-1/TRBV3-2
j_call: TRBJ2-3
cdr3_nt: TGTGCCAGCAGCCTACTAGCGGATACGCAGTATTTT
cdr3_aa: CASSLLADTQYF

cdr3_length: 15
clone_size: NA
d_call: NA
v_call: TRBV28
j_call: TRBJ1-3
cdr3_nt: TGTGCCAGCAGCCTCGGTCTTTCCGCGGGAAACACCATATATTTT
cdr3_aa: CASSLGLSAGNTIYF

cdr3_length: 13
clone_size: NA
d_call: NA
v_call: TRBV6-6
j_call: TRBJ2-1
cdr3_nt: TGTGCCAGCAGTTACGTGGCGGAAAATGAGCAGTTCTTC
cdr3_aa: CASSYVAENEQFF

cdr3_length: 16
clone_size: NA
d_call: NA
v_call: TRBV5-1
j_call: TRBJ2-3
cdr3_nt: TGCGCCAGCAGCTTGGCAGGGTCGGTCGGCACAGATACGCAGTATTTT
cdr3_aa: CASSLAGSVGTDTQYF

cdr3_length: 14
clone_size: NA
d_call: NA
v_call: TRBV28
j_call: TRBJ1-5
cdr3_nt: TGTGCCAGCAGTTCTAGGACAGGCAATCAGCCCCAGCATTTT
cdr3_aa: CASSSRTGNQPQHF

cdr3_length: 16
clone_size: NA
d_call: NA
v_call: TRBV5-4
j_call: TRBJ2-3
cdr3_nt: TGTGCCAGCAGCTTGAGGCTAGCGTCTAGCACAGATACGCAGTATTTT
cdr3_aa: CASSLRLASSTDTQYF

cdr3_length: 17
clone_size: NA
d_call: NA
v_call: TRBV4-1
j_call: TRBJ2-1
cdr3_nt: TGCGCCAGCAGCCAAGTTAGAAGGGAGACCAGGTCTTATGAGCAGTTCTTC
cdr3_aa: CASSQVRRETRSYEQFF

cdr3_length: 14
clone_size: NA
d_call: TRBD1
v_call: TRBV2
j_call: TRBJ1-5
cdr3_nt: TGTGCCAGCAGCGTTGACAGGGTTAATCAGCCCCAGCATTTT
cdr3_aa: CASSVDRVNQPQHF

cdr3_length: 15
clone_size: NA
d_call: TRBD2
v_call: TRBV7-9
j_call: TRBJ2-7
cdr3_nt: TGTGCCAGCAGCTTAGTACTAGCGGGATCGAGCGAGCAGTACTTC
cdr3_aa: CASSLVLAGSSEQYF

cdr3_length: 14
clone_size: NA
d_call: NA
v_call: TRBV7-9
j_call: TRBJ1-6
cdr3_nt: TGTGCCAGCAGCTGGGGGGAGGGAAAGGCACCCCTCCACTTT
cdr3_aa: CASSWGEGKAPLHF

cdr3_length: 14
clone_size: NA
d_call: TRBD1
v_call: TRBV29-1
j_call: TRBJ1-1
cdr3_nt: TGCAGCGTTGCGAGACAGGGGGAAGGCACTGAAGCTTTCTTT
cdr3_aa: CSVARQGEGTEAFF

cdr3_length: 13
clone_size: NA
d_call: TRBD1
v_call: TRBV29-1
j_call: TRBJ2-3
cdr3_nt: TGCAGCGTTGCCGGGACAGGGTCGTATACGCAGTATTTT
cdr3_aa: CSVAGTGSYTQYF

cdr3_length: 17
clone_size: NA
d_call: TRBD1
v_call: TRBV18
j_call: TRBJ1-5
cdr3_nt: TGTGCCAGCTCCCCGACAGGGGGTGGTGTAGGCAATCAGCCCCAGCATTTT
cdr3_aa: CASSPTGGGVGNQPQHF